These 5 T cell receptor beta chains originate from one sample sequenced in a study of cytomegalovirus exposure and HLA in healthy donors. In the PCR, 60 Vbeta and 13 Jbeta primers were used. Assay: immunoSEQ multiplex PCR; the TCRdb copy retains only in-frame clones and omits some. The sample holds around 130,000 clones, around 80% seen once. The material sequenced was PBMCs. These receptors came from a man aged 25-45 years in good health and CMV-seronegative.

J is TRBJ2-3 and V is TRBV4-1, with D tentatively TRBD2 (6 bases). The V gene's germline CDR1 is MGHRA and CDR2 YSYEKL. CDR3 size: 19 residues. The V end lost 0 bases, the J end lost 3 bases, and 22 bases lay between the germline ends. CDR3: CASSQEKTFWGDWTDTQYF. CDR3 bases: TGCGCCAGCAGCCAAGAGAAGACATTCTGGGGGGATTGGACAGATACGCAGTATTTT.

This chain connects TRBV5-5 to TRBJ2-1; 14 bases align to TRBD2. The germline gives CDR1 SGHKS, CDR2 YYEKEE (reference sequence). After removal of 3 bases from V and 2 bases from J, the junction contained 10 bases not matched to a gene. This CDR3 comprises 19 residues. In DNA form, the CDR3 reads TGTGCCAGCAGCTCACCGGGACTAGCGGGAGTTGGTGCCTACAATGAGCAGTTCTTC. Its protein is CASSSPGLAGVGAYNEQFF.

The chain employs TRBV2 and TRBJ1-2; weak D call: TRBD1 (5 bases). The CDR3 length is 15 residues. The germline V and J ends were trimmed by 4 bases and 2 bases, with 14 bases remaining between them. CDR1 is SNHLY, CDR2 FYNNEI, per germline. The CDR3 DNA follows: TGTGCCAGCAGTGTAGGTAGACACAGGAACTATGGCTACACCTTC. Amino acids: CASSVGRHRNYGYTF.

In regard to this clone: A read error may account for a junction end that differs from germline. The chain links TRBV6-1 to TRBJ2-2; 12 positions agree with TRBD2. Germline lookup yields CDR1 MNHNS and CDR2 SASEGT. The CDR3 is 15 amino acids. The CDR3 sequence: CASSWTSGATGGLFF. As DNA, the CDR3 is TGTGCCAGCAGTTGGACTAGCGGGGCAACCGGGGGGCTGTTTTTT.

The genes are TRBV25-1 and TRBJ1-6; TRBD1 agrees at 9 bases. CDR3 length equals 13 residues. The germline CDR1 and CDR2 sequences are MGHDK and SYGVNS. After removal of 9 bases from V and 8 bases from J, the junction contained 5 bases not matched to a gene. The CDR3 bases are TGTGCCAGTGGGGACAGGGCAGATTCACCCCTCCACTTT. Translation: CASGDRADSPLHF.